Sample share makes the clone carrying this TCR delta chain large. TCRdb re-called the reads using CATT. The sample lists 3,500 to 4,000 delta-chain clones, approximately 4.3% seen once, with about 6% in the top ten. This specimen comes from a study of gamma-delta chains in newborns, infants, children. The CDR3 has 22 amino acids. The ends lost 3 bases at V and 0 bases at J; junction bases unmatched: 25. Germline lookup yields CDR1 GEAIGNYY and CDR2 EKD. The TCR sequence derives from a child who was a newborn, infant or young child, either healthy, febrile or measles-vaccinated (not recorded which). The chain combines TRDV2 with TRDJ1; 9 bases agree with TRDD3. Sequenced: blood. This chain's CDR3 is CACDSMGYVPTGGVPYTDKLIF. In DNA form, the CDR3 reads TGTGCCTGTGACTCAATGGGCTACGTCCCTACTGGGGGAGTACCTTACACCGATAAACTCATCTTT.